This entry features one T cell receptor (beta chain) sequence. Its target is not known. Germline V gives CDR1 KGHSH, CDR2 LQKENI. Trimming stripped 2 bases from V and 9 bases from J, with 9 bases between. The CDR3 totals 12 residues. The data were obtained in a study of cytomegalovirus exposure and HLA in healthy donors. The primer mix had 60 Vbeta and 13 Jbeta primers. TCRdb keeps only in-frame clones here, not all; method: immunoSEQ multiplex PCR. The sample contains about 100,000 clones, around 75% of which appear only once. Broader study findings: A later analysis found common viral pathogens apparently linked to several of the most significant clusters. For most TCR sequences rarity was the rule, although some public TCRs occurred in many donors.

Donors likely had unrecorded immune exposures despite being nominally healthy when sampled. The sequenced sample was PBMCs. This TCR came from a man aged 45-65 years in good health and CMV-seronegative. The chain joins TRBV18 to TRBJ2-3; no reliable D call. CDR3 residues: CASSPGQNTQYF. In DNA form, the CDR3 reads TGTGCCAGCTCACCAGGGCAGAACACGCAGTATTTT.